The rows below give T cell receptor beta chains drawn from one sample of a study of cytomegalovirus exposure and HLA in healthy donors. Sequencing used immunoSEQ multiplex PCR; TCRdb keeps in-frame clones, though not all of them. The sample shows roughly 60,000 clones, about 96% of them seen only once. The source material was PBMCs. The source is a woman younger than 30 in good health and CMV-seronegative. CDR3s include the opening cysteine and the closing phenylalanine or tryptophan. D genes are given only for firm matches. Size is omitted from some rows. Given values are once, few, many or a class for expanded clones.

clone_size	v_call	j_call	d_call	cdr3_aa	cdr3_nt
.	TRBV20-1	TRBJ2-7	.	CSARATYEQYF	TGCAGTGCTAGAGCCACCTACGAGCAGTACTTC
once	TRBV21-1	TRBJ2-5	.	CASSPGLAGGRGGETQYF	TGTGCCAGCAGCCCGGGACTAGCGGGAGGCCGCGGGGGGGAGACCCAGTACTTC
.	TRBV15	TRBJ1-5	.	CASGVWGGMAQHF	TGTGCCTCGGGGGTCTGGGGAGGGATGGCCCAGCATTTT
.	TRBV7-3	TRBJ2-5	TRBD1	CASNNGQGETQYF	TGTGCCAGCAACAACGGACAGGGAGAGACCCAGTACTTC
.	TRBV7-2	TRBJ2-5	TRBD2	CASSWTSGRYQETQYF	TGTGCCAGCAGCTGGACTAGCGGGAGGTACCAAGAGACCCAGTACTTC
.	TRBV4-1	TRBJ1-1	.	CASSQDGSGRGAFF	TGCGCCAGCAGCCAAGATGGGTCGGGCAGGGGTGCTTTCTTT
.	TRBV12-2	TRBJ2-7	.	CASRPGGDREGFGEQYF	TGTGCAAGTCGCCCGGGGGGGGACAGGGAGGGGTTCGGCGAGCAGTACTTC
.	TRBV7-9	TRBJ2-1	TRBD2	CASSRRAGDEQFF	TGTGCCAGCAGCCGAAGGGCGGGGGATGAGCAGTTCTTC
.	TRBV11-3	TRBJ1-3	.	CASSSGTGNTIYF	TGTGCCAGCAGCTCAGGGACTGGAAACACCATATATTTT
.	TRBV10-1	TRBJ1-2	TRBD1	CASRGTGVYGYTF	TGCGCCAGCAGGGGGACAGGCGTCTATGGCTACACCTTC
.	TRBV5-1	TRBJ2-5	.	CASSLLGVDQETQYF	TGCGCCAGCAGCTTGCTCGGGGTCGATCAAGAGACCCAGTACTTC
.	TRBV28	TRBJ1-2	.	CASTPGGLLGYTF	TGTGCCAGCACCCCCGGGGGGCTCCTCGGCTACACCTTC
.	TRBV19	TRBJ1-4	.	CASSPRQRLLFF	TGTGCCAGTAGTCCACGACAGAGATTACTGTTTTTT
.	TRBV7-3	TRBJ2-1	TRBD2	CASSPRGGGNPNEQFF	TGTGCCAGCAGCCCCCGGGGGGGCGGGAATCCCAATGAGCAGTTCTTC